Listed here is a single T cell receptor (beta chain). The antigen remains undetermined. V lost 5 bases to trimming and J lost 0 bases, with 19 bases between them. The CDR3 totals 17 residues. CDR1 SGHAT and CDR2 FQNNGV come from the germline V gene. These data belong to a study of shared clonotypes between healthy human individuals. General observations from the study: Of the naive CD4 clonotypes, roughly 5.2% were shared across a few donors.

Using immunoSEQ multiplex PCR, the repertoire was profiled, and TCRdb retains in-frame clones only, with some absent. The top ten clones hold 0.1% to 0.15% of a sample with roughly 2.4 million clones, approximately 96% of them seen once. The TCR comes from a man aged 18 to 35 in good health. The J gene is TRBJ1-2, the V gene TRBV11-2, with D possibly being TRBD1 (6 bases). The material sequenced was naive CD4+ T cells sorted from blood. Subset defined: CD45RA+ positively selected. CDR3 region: CASSTALRGTTNYGYTF. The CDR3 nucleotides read TGTGCCAGCAGCACCGCACTTCGCGGGACAACTAACTATGGCTACACCTTC.